These 25 T cell receptor beta chains came from one sample sequenced in a study of T cells in Graves' hyperthyroidism and ophthalmopathy. Amplification yielded TCR beta CDR3 regions, with RNA transcripts as the source. In the first-round RT-PCR of the TCR CDR3, the HTBI primer set was used. TCRdb reprocessed the multiplex PCR reads via MiXCR and lists one record per CDR3 protein. The table has approximately 400,000 distinct CDR3 sequences, about a fifth seen once. The sample comprised blood. The receptors derive from a young woman with Graves' hyperthyroidism.

As for this clonotype: A much larger clone differs from this one at a single base, so this may be a read error. The chain couples TRBV12-3 or TRBV12-4 to TRBJ2-7; TRBD2 might be the D (6 bases). There are 14 residues in the CDR3. The CDR3 here is CASSQTTSPGEQCF. The CDR3 DNA reads TGTGCCAGCAGCCAGACGACTAGTCCCGGCGAGCAGTGCTTC.

The chain links TRBV5-1 to TRBJ2-6; D is perhaps TRBD1 or TRBD2 (6 bases each). CDR3 length equals 17 residues. Per germline, CDR1 SGHRS and CDR2 YFSETQ. V lost 4 bases and J 2 bases, leaving 16 bases between the germline ends. This chain's CDR3 is CASSLSEGGAGANVLTF. CDR3 coding DNA: TGCGCCAGCAGCCTCTCGGAGGGGGGCGCTGGGGCCAACGTCCTGACTTTC. The full variable domain, in which reference TRBV5-1 and TRBJ2-6 provide the parts outside the CDR3, is KAGVTQTPRYLIKTRGQQVTLSCSPISGHRSVSWYQQTPGQGLQFLFEYFSETQRNKGNFPGRFSGRQFSNSRSEMNVSTLELGDSALYLCASSLSEGGAGANVLTFGAGSRLTVL.

This clonotype was recorded many times. The chain links TRBV9 to TRBJ2-7; D perhaps matches TRBD1 (6 bases). V lost 4 bases and J lost 2, with 16 bases in between. Germline-derived CDR1 and CDR2 are SGDLS and YYNGEE. There are 15 residues in the CDR3. CDR3 sequence reads: CASSSRQVSAYEQYF. CDR3 nucleotide sequence: TGTGCCAGCAGCTCGAGACAGGTTTCGGCCTACGAGCAGTACTTC.

The sample holds many counts of this clonotype. The gene calls are TRBV18 and TRBJ1-1, with D hard to call. This CDR3 contains 13 residues. V was trimmed by 3 bases and J by 6 bases, leaving 11 bases between them. Germline V gene sequence: CDR1 KGHSH, CDR2 LQKENI. As DNA, the CDR3 is TGTGCCAGCTCACCGATATCCGATTCTGAAGCTTTCTTT. Amino acids: CASSPISDSEAFF.

This clonotype was observed at least ten times. The chain is built from TRBV6-1 and TRBJ1-2; a possible D gene is TRBD1 (6 bases). The CDR3 runs 14 residues. The V gene's germline CDR1 is MNHNS and CDR2 SASEGT. Trimming removed 7 bases at V and 7 bases at J, with 19 bases between. The CDR3 loop reads CASNPRGGLGGYTF. CDR3 DNA: TGTGCCAGCAATCCGAGGGGGGGGCTCGGTGGCTACACCTTC.

Many counts were recorded for this clonotype. The chain uses TRBV9 and TRBJ1-5; 7 nucleotides line up with TRBD1. This CDR3 comprises 14 residues. Per the germline V gene, CDR1 is SGDLS and CDR2 is YYNGEE. V shed 3 bases and J 7 bases; nucleotides not matched to a gene: 7. CDR3 nucleotide sequence: TGTGCCAGCAGCGGCTCCTCAGGGGGACAGCCCCAGCATTTT. Protein sequence: CASSGSSGGQPQHF. Drawing the rest from reference TRBV9 and TRBJ1-5, the complete variable domain is DSGVTQTPKHLITATGQRVTLRCSPRSGDLSVYWYQQSLDQGLQFLIQYYNGEERAKGNILERFSAQQFPDLHSELNLSSLELGDSALYFCASSGSSGGQPQHFGDGTRLSIL.

The chain carries TRBV5-4 and TRBJ2-2; 8 bases are shared with TRBD1. Trimming took 4 bases from V and 7 from J; bases not matched to a gene: 9. CDR1 and CDR2 from the germline V gene are SGHNT and YYREEE (reference sequence). This CDR3 has 15 amino acids. The CDR3 bases are TGTGCCAGCAGCGTTAACAGGGGGGTTAGCGGGGAGCTGTTTTTT. It codes for CASSVNRGVSGELFF.

Of note for this clonotype: The germline gene is not matched at one end of the junction; a read error may be the cause. The chain carries TRBV7-2 and TRBJ2-7, with a weak D call TRBD2 (6 bases). The CDR3 extends over 13 amino acids. CDR1 SGHTA and CDR2 FQGNSA come from the germline V gene. CDR3 residues: CASSSRGTYDQYF. The CDR3 DNA is TGTGCCAGCAGTTCTCGCGGGACCTACGATCAGTACTTC.

Note on this clonotype: Germline and junction disagree at one end, which may indicate a read error. The gene calls are TRBV6-5 and TRBJ2-7, with D possibly being TRBD2 (6 bases). The germline V gene encodes CDR1 MNHEY and CDR2 SVGAGI. This CDR3 spans 15 amino acids. The CDR3 DNA follows: TGTGCCAGCACTTACCGTTCGGGGGTTAACTACGAGCAGTACTTC. It translates to CASTYRSGVNYEQYF.

The genes are TRBV6-1 and TRBJ1-1; no reliable D call. V dropped 3 bases and J dropped 0 bases, with 11 bases sitting between them. Germline-derived CDR1 and CDR2 are MNHNS and SASEGT. This CDR3 contains 15 residues. CDR3 sequence reads: CASSDRQSMNTEAFF. CDR3 nucleotide sequence: TGTGCCAGCAGTGATCGGCAGTCCATGAACACTGAAGCTTTCTTT.

As concerns this clonotype: Being one base from a much bigger clone, this may be a read error. The rearrangement joins TRBV12-3 or TRBV12-4 to TRBJ2-7; 7 bases agree with TRBD1. CDR3 length: 15 residues. Trimming took 10 bases from V and 6 from J; bases not matched to a gene: 18. The CDR3 loop is CAISQVWTGTLEQYF. CDR3 sequence (DNA): TGTGCCATCAGCCAAGTGTGGACAGGTACGCTCGAGCAGTACTTC.

This chain joins TRBV6-1 and TRBJ2-2; D is undetermined. Trimming took off 5 bases at V and 1 base at J, with 14 bases between the two ends. Germline values: CDR1 MNHNS, CDR2 SASEGT. The CDR3 spans 16 residues. The DNA for the CDR3 is TGTGCCAGCAGTCCCCAAGTTCGGCTGAACACCGGGGAGCTGTTTTTT. The encoded protein is CASSPQVRLNTGELFF.

The rearrangement joins TRBV6-1 to TRBJ1-1; no clear D. The V end was cut by 6 bases, the J end by 1 base, with 9 bases between. The CDR3 sequence is 13 residues long. The V gene's germline CDR1 is MNHNS and CDR2 SASEGT. In nucleotides, the CDR3 is TGTGCCAGCAGAGAGCCTCAGAACACTGAAGCTTTCTTT. Protein product: CASREPQNTEAFF.

This clonotype was seen ten or more times. The chain is built from TRBV28 and TRBJ1-5; TRBD1 matches 9 bases. CDR3 length equals 16 residues. J gave up 4 bases and V 3 bases, and 7 bases lay outside the gene matches. The germline gives CDR1 MDHEN, CDR2 SYDVKM. The CDR3 DNA follows: TGTGCCAGCAGTTTTCCCCATGACAGGGGGAATCAGCCCCAGCATTTT. Its protein is CASSFPHDRGNQPQHF. The full variable domain, in which reference TRBV28 and TRBJ1-5 provide the parts outside the CDR3, is DVKVTQSSRYLVKRTGEKVFLECVQDMDHENMFWYRQDPGLGLRLIYFSYDVKMKEKGDIPEGYSVSREKKERFSLILESASTNQTSMYLCASSFPHDRGNQPQHFGDGTRLSIL.

Many counts were recorded for this clonotype. This chain joins TRBV5-1 and TRBJ2-4; either TRBD1 or TRBD2 may fit D (5 bases each). The CDR3 runs 14 residues. V lost 4 bases to trimming and J lost 8 bases, with 16 bases between them. CDR1 SGHRS and CDR2 YFSETQ come from the germline V gene. This chain's CDR3 is CASSPGPSSDIQYF. The CDR3 DNA reads as TGCGCCAGCAGCCCGGGACCTTCTTCGGACATTCAGTACTTC.

This clonotype was seen only once. This chain links TRBV2 with TRBJ2-7; D unclear. The V gene lost 6 bases and the J gene lost 3 bases, with 12 bases spanning the gap. Germline CDR1 reads SNHLY; CDR2 reads FYNNEI. This CDR3 is built from 13 residues. Here the CDR3 reads CASRTVGFYEQYF. The CDR3 coding sequence is TGTGCCAGCAGGACGGTGGGTTTCTACGAGCAGTACTTC. Full variable domain (missing parts from reference TRBV2 and TRBJ2-7): EPEVTQTPSHQVTQMGQEVILRCVPISNHLYFYWYRQILGQKVEFLVSFYNNEISEKSEIFDDQFSVERPDGSNFTLKIRSTKLEDSAMYFCASRTVGFYEQYFGPGTRLTVT.

This clonotype was found many times. The chain couples TRBV29-1 to TRBJ1-3; D not certain. Germline V gene data show CDR1 as SQVTM and CDR2 as ANQGSEA. Trimming removed 4 bases at V and 1 base at J, with 5 bases between. The CDR3 covers 12 residues. CDR3 DNA: TGCAGCGTTGTCAGTTCTGGAAACACCATATATTTT. It translates to CSVVSSGNTIYF. Full variable domain (remainder filled in from reference TRBV29-1 and TRBJ1-3): SAVISQKPSRDICQRGTSLTIQCQVDSQVTMMFWYRQQPGQSLTLIATANQGSEATYESGFVIDKFPISRPNLTFSTLTVSNMSPEDSSIYLCSVVSSGNTIYFGEGSWLTVV.

This clonotype was picked up many times. The chain has TRBV2 and TRBJ2-7, with D perhaps TRBD1 (5 bases). Germline assignment: CDR1 SNHLY and CDR2 FYNNEI. This CDR3 is 13 amino acids long. V was cut by 5 bases and J by 2 bases, with 10 bases left in between. The CDR3 loop reads CASSRRAPYEQYF. As DNA, the CDR3 is TGTGCCAGCAGTCGCAGGGCACCCTACGAGCAGTACTTC.

There are many counts of this clonotype. This chain joins TRBV2 and TRBJ1-1; 8 bases align to TRBD1. V lost 4 bases, J lost 0 bases, and 4 bases stayed unmatched. The CDR3 contains 15 residues. Germline V gene lookup returns CDR1 SNHLY and CDR2 FYNNEI. The CDR3, as DNA: TGTGCCAGCAGTGGGAGACAGGGGATGAACACTGAAGCTTTCTTT. This gives the protein CASSGRQGMNTEAFF.

Many counts were recorded for this clonotype. The chain joins TRBV6-1 to TRBJ1-5, with TRBD1 as a possible D gene (5 bases). The germline CDR1 and CDR2 sequences are MNHNS and SASEGT. V was trimmed by 2 bases and J by 5 bases, leaving 13 bases between them. The CDR3 has 15 amino acids. CDR3 region: CASSEQPLGDQPQHF. CDR3 coding DNA: TGTGCCAGCAGTGAACAACCCCTAGGGGATCAGCCCCAGCATTTT.

This clonotype was observed many times. The gene calls are TRBV28 and TRBJ1-5; no clear D. Germline V gene data show CDR1 as MDHEN and CDR2 as SYDVKM. This CDR3 region has 14 residues. Trimming left V 3 bases short and J 2 bases short, with 8 bases between. The CDR3 sequence: CASSFSRGNQPQHF. The CDR3 nucleotides are TGTGCCAGCAGTTTCTCGCGGGGCAATCAGCCCCAGCATTTT.

This clonotype has more than one count but fewer than ten. The chain has TRBV19 and TRBJ1-5; 7 bases match TRBD1. This CDR3 is built from 13 residues. V shed 7 bases and J 5 bases; nucleotides not matched to a gene: 5. The germline V gene has CDR1 LNHDA and CDR2 SQIVND (reference sequence). CDR3 sequence: CASTKTGYQPQHF. Written as DNA, the CDR3 is TGTGCCAGTACCAAGACAGGGTATCAGCCCCAGCATTTT.

This clonotype was observed once. The chain couples TRBV6-5 to TRBJ1-1; D is unclear. Germline V CDR1 and CDR2: MNHEY, SVGAGI. Trimming shortened V by 0 bases and J by 1 base, and 12 bases separated the two germline ends. The CDR3 extends over 16 amino acids. CDR3 protein: CASSYSFGLRNTEAFF. As DNA, the CDR3 is TGTGCCAGCAGTTACTCGTTCGGACTGAGGAACACTGAAGCTTTCTTT.

This clonotype was picked up many times. The chain has TRBV7-3 and TRBJ2-2, with 11 bases fitting TRBD2. The J segment lost 6 bases and the V segment lost 5 bases, leaving 8 bases of the junction unmatched. The germline gives CDR1 SGHTA, CDR2 FQGTGA. This CDR3 is 16 amino acids long. The DNA for the CDR3 is TGTGCCAGCAGCCCCGAACTAGCGGGGGTATCCGGGGAGCTGTTTTTT. Its translation: CASSPELAGVSGELFF.

This clonotype was observed at least ten times. The rearrangement joins TRBV18 to TRBJ1-1; 8 nucleotides agree with TRBD1. The CDR3 totals 14 residues. Looked up from germline, CDR1 is KGHSH and CDR2 is LQKENI. V shed 3 bases, J shed 6 bases, and the junction held 6 bases outside the gene matches. The CDR3 nucleotides read TGTGCCAGCTCACCGGACAGGGCCCGGCCTGAAGCTTTCTTT. It yields the protein CASSPDRARPEAFF. The full variable domain, completed using reference TRBV18 and TRBJ1-1, is NAGVMQNPRHLVRRRGQEARLRCSPMKGHSHVYWYRQLPEEGLKFMVYLQKENIIDESGMPKERFSAEFPKEGPSILRIQQVVRGDSAAYFCASSPDRARPEAFFGQGTRLTVV.